Below are 26 T cell receptor beta chains sequenced from a single sample in a study of cytomegalovirus exposure and HLA in healthy donors. The PCR had 60 Vbeta and 13 Jbeta primers. Sequencing used immunoSEQ multiplex PCR; TCRdb keeps in-frame clones, though not all of them. The profile shows some 170,000 clones, 75% to 80% of them singletons. The sample comprised PBMCs. These receptor sequences come from a man between 35 and 55 years old in good health and CMV-seropositive.

The V gene is TRBV19, the J gene TRBJ2-7; TRBD1 might be the D (5 bases). V was trimmed by 4 bases and J by 12 bases, leaving 16 bases between them. The CDR3 spans 12 residues. Germline V gene data show CDR1 as LNHDA and CDR2 as SQIVND (reference sequence). The CDR3 nucleotides read TGTGCCAGTAGTACCGACAGCCTACCGCGGTACTTC. This encodes CASSTDSLPRYF.

The chain carries TRBV11-3 and TRBJ2-1, with D unclear. The CDR3 is made up of 16 amino acids. V lost 4 bases and J 4 bases, leaving 17 bases between the germline ends. From germline, CDR1 is SGHNT and CDR2 YENEEA. The CDR3 sequence: CASSSPLPVGYNEQFF. The CDR3 region has the DNA TGTGCCAGCAGCTCCCCCCTTCCCGTCGGTTACAATGAGCAGTTCTTC.

The genes are TRBV7-8 and TRBJ1-1; 10 bases map to TRBD1. The V segment lost 5 bases and the J segment 4 bases; nucleotides outside the gene matches: 7. CDR1 and CDR2 from the germline V gene are SGHVS and FQNEAQ. This CDR3 is 15 amino acids long. The CDR3 sequence is CASSGGTGEGTEAFF. The CDR3 bases are TGTGCCAGCAGCGGGGGGACAGGGGAAGGCACTGAAGCTTTCTTT. Combining the CDR3 with reference TRBV7-8 and TRBJ1-1 gives the whole variable domain GAGVSQSPRYKVAKRGQDVALRCDPISGHVSLFWYQQALGQGPEFLTYFQNEAQLDKSGLPSDRFFAERPEGSVSTLKIQRTQQEDSAVYLCASSGGTGEGTEAFFGQGTRLTVV.

This clone was found once. CDR3 DNA sequence: TGTGCCAGCAGTAAAATAGCGGGAGGGCCCTACGAGCAGTACTTC. Translating gives CASSKIAGGPYEQYF. V usage is TRBV5-4 and J usage is TRBJ2-7, with 11 bases matching TRBD2. Germline assignment: CDR1 SGHNT and CDR2 YYREEE (reference sequence). The CDR3 loop spans 15 amino acids. V lost 5 bases to trimming and J lost 2 bases; unmatched junction nucleotides: 6.

The chain couples TRBV20-1 to TRBJ2-5; D remains unclear. CDR3 length: 11 residues. CDR1 is DFQATT, CDR2 SNEGSKA, per germline (reference sequence). Trimming cost V 6 bases and J 3 bases, with 8 bases left between them. CDR3 region: CSASRKETQYF. The DNA of the CDR3 is TGCAGTGCGAGTAGAAAAGAGACCCAGTACTTC.

This clone came up a few times. The chain uses TRBV11-2 and TRBJ2-3, with 10 bases matching TRBD2. Trimming took 0 bases from V and 3 from J; bases not matched to a gene: 6. The length of the CDR3 is 17 residues. Germline loops: CDR1 SGHAT, CDR2 FQNNGV. The CDR3 DNA follows: TGTGCCAGCAGCTTAGATCCTAGCGGGAGTATAACAGATACGCAGTATTTT. As protein: CASSLDPSGSITDTQYF.

This chain joins TRBV28 and TRBJ2-1, with a tentative D call TRBD2 (6 bases). The germline V gene has CDR1 MDHEN and CDR2 SYDVKM. The CDR3 sequence is 17 residues long. V shed 5 bases and J shed 4 bases, with 21 bases lying between them. The CDR3 protein is CASSPPIGISGYNEQFF. DNA for the CDR3: TGTGCCAGCAGTCCACCAATAGGTATTAGCGGTTACAATGAGCAGTTCTTC.

This CDR3 reads CASSLRPYIDRGNNYGYTF. CDR3 nucleotides: TGTGCCAGCAGTTTACGCCCCTACATCGACAGGGGGAATAACTATGGCTACACCTTC. The chain uses TRBV27 and TRBJ1-2; 9 positions match TRBD1. With 2 bases clipped from V and 1 base from J, the junction kept 14 bases outside the gene matches. The CDR3 is made up of 19 amino acids. CDR1 is MNHEY, CDR2 SMNVEV, per germline (reference sequence).

The V gene is TRBV9, the J gene TRBJ1-1, with D uncertain. This CDR3 has 13 residues. In germline, CDR1 is SGDLS, CDR2 YYNGEE. V lost 4 bases and J lost 7, with 14 bases in between. CDR3 DNA: TGTGCCAGCAGCTTACGGACTGAAAATGAAGCTTTCTTT. Amino acids: CASSLRTENEAFF.

In nucleotides, the CDR3 is TGTGCCAGTGACGACGGGACTCGGTATGGCTACACCTTC. Protein product: CASDDGTRYGYTF. This sequence joins TRBV19 and TRBJ1-2; possibly TRBD1 for D (5 bases). This CDR3 contains 13 residues. Germline assignment: CDR1 LNHDA and CDR2 SQIVND (reference sequence). The V end lost 8 bases, the J end lost 5 bases, and 15 bases lay between the germline ends.

CDR3 region: CASSTRTGYNEQFF. The CDR3 region has the DNA TGTGCCAGTAGTACCCGGACAGGGTACAATGAGCAGTTCTTC. This chain links TRBV19 with TRBJ2-1; 8 bases map to TRBD1. V lost 4 bases and J lost 4; bases outside the gene matches: 3. This CDR3 is 14 amino acids long. Germline V gene sequence: CDR1 LNHDA, CDR2 SQIVND (reference sequence).

V usage is TRBV5-5 and J usage is TRBJ2-1, with D tentatively TRBD2 (6 bases). The germline V gene has CDR1 SGHKS and CDR2 YYEKEE (reference sequence). The CDR3 totals 11 residues. V shed 0 bases and J shed 14 bases, with 9 bases lying between them. The CDR3 here is CASSLGWEEFF. In nucleotides, the CDR3 is TGTGCCAGCAGCTTGGGGTGGGAGGAGTTCTTC.

The chain combines TRBV4-2 with TRBJ1-3, with D tentatively TRBD1 (5 bases). The V gene lost 3 bases and the J gene lost 6 bases, with 33 bases spanning the gap. CDR1 is LGHNA, CDR2 YNFKEQ, per germline. This CDR3 region has 21 residues. CDR3: CASSHPLLGERGSALENTIYF. In DNA form, the CDR3 reads TGTGCCAGCAGCCACCCCCTCCTCGGGGAACGGGGGAGCGCTCTGGAAAACACCATATATTTT.

As concerns this clone: Within the sample, other DNA sequences also encode this same CDR3. CDR3 region: CASSLGDYGYTF. The DNA of the CDR3 is TGCGCCAGCAGCTTAGGGGACTATGGCTACACCTTC. The V call is TRBV5-1, the J call TRBJ1-2, with TRBD1 as a possible D gene (5 bases). Trimming took 2 bases from V and 3 from J, leaving 5 bases between them. The CDR3 spans 12 residues. Germline lookup yields CDR1 SGHRS and CDR2 YFSETQ.

The CDR3 DNA reads TGTGCCAGCAGTTCCGCTAGAGCACAGGACTCCTACGAGCAGTACTTC. Its protein product is CASSSARAQDSYEQYF. J is TRBJ2-7 and V is TRBV6-5; TRBD1 might be the D (5 bases). CDR1 and CDR2 from the germline V gene are MNHEY and SVGAGI. The CDR3 has 16 amino acids. V was cut by 4 bases and J by 0 bases, with 16 bases left in between.

Here the CDR3 reads CASSLALSLSGEKLFF. The DNA for the CDR3 is TGTGCCAGCAGCTTGGCTTTGAGCCTCAGCGGAGAAAAACTGTTTTTT. This rearrangement joins TRBV5-5 to TRBJ1-4; D not certain. V gave up 0 bases and J gave up 8 bases, with 17 bases separating them. CDR1 is SGHKS and CDR2 is YYEKEE in the germline V gene (reference sequence). This CDR3 has 16 amino acids.

This clone was found once. The genes are TRBV9 and TRBJ2-1; D not certain. Germline CDR1 is SGDLS and CDR2 is YYNGEE. The CDR3 covers 15 residues. The germline V and J ends were trimmed by 2 bases and 1 base, with 10 bases remaining between them. CDR3 in amino acids: CASSVTPVSYNEQFF. CDR3 DNA: TGTGCCAGCAGCGTTACTCCCGTATCCTACAATGAGCAGTTCTTC. The whole variable domain, remainder taken from reference TRBV9 and TRBJ2-1, is DSGVTQTPKHLITATGQRVTLRCSPRSGDLSVYWYQQSLDQGLQFLIQYYNGEERAKGNILERFSAQQFPDLHSELNLSSLELGDSALYFCASSVTPVSYNEQFFGPGTRLTVL.

The rearrangement joins TRBV6-1 to TRBJ2-7, with a tentative D call TRBD2 (6 bases). The CDR3 length is 14 residues. Germline lookup yields CDR1 MNHNS and CDR2 SASEGT. V dropped 3 bases and J dropped 2 bases, with 11 bases sitting between them. The CDR3 loop reads CASSDWDSTYEQYF. In DNA form, the CDR3 reads TGTGCCAGCAGTGACTGGGACTCCACCTACGAGCAGTACTTC.

This clone was seen more than once but under ten times. This sequence joins TRBV7-9 and TRBJ1-2; D gene uncertain. Germline CDR1 reads SEHNR; CDR2 reads FQNEAQ (reference sequence). This CDR3 spans 12 amino acids. The V end was cut by 1 base, the J end by 7 bases, with 7 bases between. The CDR3 loop reads CASSLGAGGYTF. CDR3 coding DNA: TGTGCCAGCAGCTTAGGAGCGGGTGGCTACACCTTC.

The chain combines TRBV5-1 with TRBJ1-1, with unresolved D. The CDR3 runs 15 residues. V shed 3 bases and J shed 1 base, with 13 bases lying between them. Looked up from germline, CDR1 is SGHRS and CDR2 is YFSETQ. CDR3 sequence (DNA): TGCGCCAGCAGCTGGGGAGCCTCGGGGAACACTGAAGCTTTCTTT. It yields the protein CASSWGASGNTEAFF.

The chain combines TRBV10-1 with TRBJ2-5; D is perhaps TRBD2 (6 bases). Trimming removed 6 bases from V and 2 bases from J, with 13 bases in between. Germline-derived CDR1 and CDR2 are WNHNN and SYGVQD (reference sequence). The CDR3 loop spans 14 amino acids. The chain's CDR3 is CASSPGLQQETQYF. The CDR3, as DNA: TGCGCCAGCAGCCCGGGACTGCAACAAGAGACCCAGTACTTC.

CDR3 amino acids: CASRKRGLTYNEQFF. The CDR3 nucleotides read TGTGCCAGCAGGAAAAGGGGGCTTACCTACAATGAGCAGTTCTTC. V usage is TRBV25-1 and J usage is TRBJ2-1, with 7 bases matching TRBD1. The CDR3 has 15 residues. The trim removed 6 bases at V and 2 bases at J, leaving 7 bases unmatched. Germline V gene sequence: CDR1 MGHDK, CDR2 SYGVNS.

Concerning this clone itself: Within the sample, other DNA sequences also encode this same CDR3. This chain uses TRBV11-1 with TRBJ2-5, with a tentative D call TRBD2 (6 bases). Trimming removed 1 base at V and 4 bases at J, with 13 bases between. The CDR3 spans 15 residues. Germline V CDR1 and CDR2: SGHAT, FQDESV (reference sequence). The CDR3 DNA is TGTGCCAGCAGCTTAGGCGGGGCCGGTGGAGAGACCCAGTACTTC. Its translation: CASSLGGAGGETQYF.

V is TRBV27 and J is TRBJ1-1; D possibly corresponds to TRBD1 (5 bases). From germline, CDR1 is MNHEY and CDR2 SMNVEV (reference sequence). The CDR3 has 15 amino acids. The ends were cut back, 5 bases at V and 0 bases at J, with 13 bases in the middle. CDR3 DNA sequence: TGTGCCAGCAGTCCCCACCGGGGGGTGAACACTGAAGCTTTCTTT. Translating it yields CASSPHRGVNTEAFF.

The chain carries TRBV4-1 and TRBJ2-3; possible D gene TRBD1, 6 bases. CDR1 and CDR2 (germline): MGHRA, YSYEKL. The CDR3 consists of 17 residues. V lost 0 bases to trimming and J lost 1 base, with 14 bases between them. As DNA, the CDR3 is TGCGCCAGCAGCCAAGATGGGGGCGGGCTGGGCACAGATACGCAGTATTTT. Translated: CASSQDGGGLGTDTQYF.

This clone appeared once. The chain joins TRBV6-1 to TRBJ1-6; the D is unclear. V dropped 1 base and J dropped 3 bases, with 10 bases sitting between them. The CDR3 extends over 16 amino acids. The germline gives CDR1 MNHNS, CDR2 SASEGT. CDR3 in DNA: TGTGCCAGCAGTGAAGATGCGGATGGCTATAATTCACCCCTCCACTTT. Protein product: CASSEDADGYNSPLHF.